Listed here is a single TCR beta chain. Per germline, CDR1 WSHSY and CDR2 SAAADI. This CDR3 is built from 14 residues. Trimming pared 3 bases from V and 4 bases from J, leaving 10 bases between. This record belongs to a study of shared clonotypes between healthy human individuals. The wider study: There were three CD4 naive, three CD4 memory, two CD8 naive and one CD8 memory plates per donor.

Selected positively for CCR7 and CD45RO-negative, naive CD8 cells excluded terminally differentiated effector memory CD45RA+ cells. Only in-frame clones appear in the TCRdb table, and some are missing; sequencing was by immunoSEQ multiplex PCR. The profile shows about 2 million clones, about 95% of them singletons. Sequenced sample: naive CD8+ T cells sorted from blood. The chain couples TRBV10-2 to TRBJ2-1; no definite D call. The receptor's source is a man aged 18-30 years in good health. The CDR3 DNA reads TGCGCCAGCAGTGAATCACAGCTGTACAATGAGCAGTTCTTC. Translating it yields CASSESQLYNEQFF.